A single sample gave rise to the 14 T cell receptor beta chains below, sequenced in a study of blood T cell repertoires in COVID-19. The repertoire was sequenced with immunoSEQ multiplex PCR; TCRdb's copy has only in-frame clones and lacks some. The sample holds a few hundred thousand clones, 88% seen once. Material for sequencing was peripheral blood. The receptors come from a man younger than 30 with active or convalescent COVID-19.

The rearrangement links TRBV27 to TRBJ1-5; possibly TRBD1 for D (5 bases). The germline V gene has CDR1 MNHEY and CDR2 SMNVEV (reference sequence). Trimming shortened V by 3 bases and J by 12 bases, and 12 bases separated the two germline ends. This CDR3 spans 12 amino acids. The CDR3: CASSFPGGRQHF. As DNA, the CDR3 is TGTGCCAGCAGTTTCCCCGGGGGACGCCAGCATTTT.

The rearrangement uses TRBV10-3 and TRBJ2-7, with 8 nucleotides matching TRBD2. Germline loops: CDR1 ENHRY, CDR2 SYGVKD. The CDR3 totals 12 residues. The V and J ends lost 11 bases and 3 bases, in that order; junction bases with no gene match: 6. CDR3 nucleotide sequence: TGTGCCTCCCGCGGGGGGATCTACGAGCAGTACTTC. As protein: CASRGGIYEQYF.

This chain uses TRBV10-3 with TRBJ1-6; 10 nucleotides match TRBD1. The junction had 4 bases not matched to a gene; V was cut back by 6 bases and J by 5 bases. Germline V gives CDR1 ENHRY, CDR2 SYGVKD. The CDR3 covers 15 residues. The DNA of the CDR3 is TGTGCCATCAGGAGACAGGGGGCGGATAATTCACCCCTCCACTTT. The encoded protein is CAIRRQGADNSPLHF.

The CDR3 bases are TGTGCCAGCGCAGGGACTAGCGGATCCTACGAGCAGTACTTC. This codes for CASAGTSGSYEQYF. The chain is built from TRBV13 and TRBJ2-7, with 11 bases lining up with TRBD2. This CDR3 is built from 14 residues. V trimming: 8 bases; J trimming: 1 base; junction bases outside the gene matches: 4. CDR1 and CDR2 from the germline V gene are PRHDT and FYEKMQ (reference sequence).

The chain employs TRBV6-5 and TRBJ2-7, with D tentatively TRBD1 (6 bases). The CDR3 sequence is 14 residues long. Between the trimmed V and J ends, which lost 5 bases and 5 bases, there was a span of 16 bases. Germline V lookup: CDR1 MNHEY, CDR2 SVGAGI. The CDR3 sequence: CASSRGQPRHEQYF. The CDR3 nucleotides read TGTGCCAGCAGTCGGGGACAACCAAGGCACGAGCAGTACTTC.

The V gene is TRBV19, the J gene TRBJ1-1; D uncertain. CDR1 is LNHDA, CDR2 SQIVND, per germline (reference sequence). The CDR3 consists of 12 residues. V was pared by 6 bases and J by 1 base, with 6 bases between. CDR3 DNA sequence: TGTGCCAGTAGCCGACAGAACACTGAAGCTTTCTTT. Protein sequence: CASSRQNTEAFF.

The chain links TRBV3-1 (or the pseudogene TRBV3-2) to TRBJ1-1; tentatively, D is TRBD1 (6 bases). Germline CDR1 and CDR2: LGHDT and YNNKEL (reference sequence). Trimming took off 0 bases at V and 6 bases at J, with 14 bases between the two ends. The CDR3 is made up of 15 amino acids. The CDR3: CASSQDGGGRAEAFF. The CDR3 bases are TGTGCCAGCAGCCAAGATGGGGGGGGCCGCGCTGAAGCTTTCTTT.

The chain links TRBV12-3 or TRBV12-4 to TRBJ2-3, with TRBD2 matching over 12 bases. This CDR3 region has 13 residues. The CDR3, as DNA: TGTGCTGGGGGACTAGCGGGTTTCGATACGCAGTATTTT. Its protein is CAGGLAGFDTQYF.

This clone was detected ten times or more. The V and J genes are TRBV4-3 and TRBJ2-5; TRBD2 agrees at 7 bases. V lost 0 bases to trimming and J lost 4 bases; unmatched junction nucleotides: 8. CDR3 length: 16 amino acids. Per the germline V gene, CDR1 is LGHNA and CDR2 is YSLEER. The CDR3 protein is CASSQEGPGGGETQYF. The CDR3 DNA reads as TGCGCCAGCAGCCAAGAAGGCCCGGGGGGTGGAGAGACCCAGTACTTC.

The chain carries TRBV5-1 and TRBJ2-3, with a tentative D call TRBD1 (6 bases). The V gene lost 1 base and the J gene lost 5 bases, with 14 bases spanning the gap. Germline lookup yields CDR1 SGHRS and CDR2 YFSETQ. The CDR3 length is 15 residues. The CDR3 bases are TGCGCCAGCAGCTTGTCCGGGGTAGGGGGAGATACGCAGTATTTT. Translated, it gives CASSLSGVGGDTQYF.

This sequence joins TRBV5-1 and TRBJ1-1, with 7 bases matching TRBD1. The CDR3 length is 14 residues. The ends lost 6 bases at V and 6 bases at J; junction bases unmatched: 11. Germline V CDR1 and CDR2: SGHRS, YFSETQ. The CDR3 is CASKETTGTPEAFF. The CDR3 nucleotides read TGCGCCAGCAAGGAGACGACAGGGACGCCTGAAGCTTTCTTT.

The chain is built from TRBV7-9 and TRBJ1-3, with 7 bases aligning to TRBD1. The V gene's germline CDR1 is SEHNR and CDR2 FQNEAQ (reference sequence). The CDR3 length is 16 residues. The ends lost 4 bases at V and 0 bases at J; junction bases unmatched: 6. CDR3 sequence (DNA): TGTGCCAGCAGCTCATCCGGGACAGCCTCTGGAAACACCATATATTTT. Its protein product is CASSSSGTASGNTIYF.

V usage is TRBV7-8 and J usage is TRBJ2-1; D is unresolved. The germline CDR1 and CDR2 sequences are SGHVS and FQNEAQ. There are 16 residues in the CDR3. The V end was cut by 4 bases, the J end by 1 base, with 14 bases between. The CDR3 here is CASSSDTVLSYNEQFF. DNA for the CDR3: TGTGCCAGCAGCTCAGACACAGTATTATCCTACAATGAGCAGTTCTTC.

The chain is built from TRBV19 and TRBJ1-2, with 11 bases aligning to TRBD1. This CDR3 comprises 14 residues. V shed 5 bases, J shed 3 bases, and the junction held 2 bases outside the gene matches. Germline V lookup: CDR1 LNHDA, CDR2 SQIVND (reference sequence). As DNA, the CDR3 is TGTGCCAGTAGTGAGGGACAGGGGGACTATGGCTACACCTTC. Its protein product is CASSEGQGDYGYTF. Complete variable domain (other parts from reference TRBV19 and TRBJ1-2): DGGITQSPKYLFRKEGQNVTLSCEQNLNHDAMYWYRQDPGQGLRLIYYSQIVNDFQKGDIAEGYSVSREKKESFPLTVTSAQKNPTAFYLCASSEGQGDYGYTFGSGTRLTVV.